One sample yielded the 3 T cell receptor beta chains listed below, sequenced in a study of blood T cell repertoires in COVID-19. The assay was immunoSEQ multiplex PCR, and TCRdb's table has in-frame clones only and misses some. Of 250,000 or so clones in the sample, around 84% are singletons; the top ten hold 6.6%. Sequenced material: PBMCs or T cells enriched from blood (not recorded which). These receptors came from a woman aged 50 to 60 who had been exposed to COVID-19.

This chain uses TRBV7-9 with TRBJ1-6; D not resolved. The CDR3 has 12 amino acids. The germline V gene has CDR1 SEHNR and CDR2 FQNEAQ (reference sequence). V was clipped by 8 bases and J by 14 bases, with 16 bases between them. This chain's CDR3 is CASGPEGETLHF. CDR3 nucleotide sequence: TGTGCCAGCGGTCCCGAGGGAGAGACCCTCCACTTT. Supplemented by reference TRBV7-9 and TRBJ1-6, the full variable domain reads DTGVSQNPRHKITKRGQNVTFRCDPISEHNRLYWYRQTLGQGPEFLTYFQNEAQLEKSRLLSDRFSAERPKGSFSTLEIQRTEQGDSAMYLCASGPEGETLHFGNGTRLTVT.

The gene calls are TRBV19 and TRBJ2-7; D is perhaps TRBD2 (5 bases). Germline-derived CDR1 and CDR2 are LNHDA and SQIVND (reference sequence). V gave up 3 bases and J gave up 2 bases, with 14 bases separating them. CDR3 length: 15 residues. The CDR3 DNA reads TGTGCCAGTAGTATCGGCGGGTCGAACGCCTACGAGCAGTACTTC. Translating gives CASSIGGSNAYEQYF. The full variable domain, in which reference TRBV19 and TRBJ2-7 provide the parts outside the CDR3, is DGGITQSPKYLFRKEGQNVTLSCEQNLNHDAMYWYRQDPGQGLRLIYYSQIVNDFQKGDIAEGYSVSREKKESFPLTVTSAQKNPTAFYLCASSIGGSNAYEQYFGPGTRLTVT.

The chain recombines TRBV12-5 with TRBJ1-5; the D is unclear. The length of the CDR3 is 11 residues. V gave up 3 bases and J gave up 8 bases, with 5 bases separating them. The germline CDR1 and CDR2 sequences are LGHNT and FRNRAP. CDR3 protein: CASGFGEPQHF. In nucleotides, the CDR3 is TGTGCTAGTGGTTTTGGAGAGCCCCAGCATTTT.